The 8 T cell receptor beta chains reported below all come from one sample, sequenced in a study of radiotherapy plus CTLA-4 blockade in lung cancer. TCRdb's copy holds only in-frame clones and misses some; the assay was immunoSEQ multiplex PCR. The sample consists of roughly 54,000 clones, under 85% of them appearing once. Material: peripheral blood, obtained from a patient treated with radiotherapy plus ipilimumab. These receptors came from a human donor with non-small cell lung cancer who had a partial response to radiotherapy plus ipilimumab.

The chain is built from TRBV5-5 and TRBJ2-6; 8 positions match TRBD1. The junction had 7 bases not matched to a gene; V was cut back by 2 bases and J by 0 bases. CDR3 length: 18 residues. Germline V gene sequence: CDR1 SGHKS, CDR2 YYEKEE (reference sequence). The CDR3 loop is CASSLFWTGNSGANVLTF. DNA of the CDR3: TGTGCCAGCAGCTTATTCTGGACAGGGAACTCTGGGGCCAACGTCCTGACTTTC. The full variable domain, rest sourced from reference TRBV5-5 and TRBJ2-6, is DAGVTQSPTHLIKTRGQQVTLRCSPISGHKSVSWYQQVLGQGPQFIFQYYEKEERGRGNFPDRFSARQFPNYSSELNVNALLLGDSALYLCASSLFWTGNSGANVLTFGAGSRLTVL.

The chain couples TRBV14 to TRBJ2-7, with 8 bases identical to TRBD2. The germline gives CDR1 SGHDN, CDR2 FVKESK. This CDR3 contains 16 residues. With V trimmed by 4 bases and J by 0 bases, 8 bases remained unmatched. In nucleotides, the CDR3 is TGTGCCAGCAGCCTTACCGGGGGGGCGGTCTCCTACGAGCAGTACTTC. Protein: CASSLTGGAVSYEQYF.

The rearrangement uses TRBV5-1 and TRBJ2-1; 10 bases line up with TRBD2. Losses at the gene ends were 3 bases for V and 3 bases for J; bases not matched to a gene: 3. Germline CDR1 SGHRS, CDR2 YFSETQ. CDR3 length equals 15 residues. The DNA for the CDR3 is TGCGCCAGCAGCTACAGCGGGGGGGACTACAATGAGCAGTTCTTC. It yields the protein CASSYSGGDYNEQFF.

The chain recombines TRBV11-2 with TRBJ1-4; D is unresolved. The germline V and J ends were trimmed by 3 bases and 8 bases, with 10 bases remaining between them. Germline CDR1 is SGHAT and CDR2 is FQNNGV. The CDR3 consists of 13 residues. The CDR3 sequence is CASSLELGEKLFF. DNA for the CDR3: TGTGCCAGCAGCTTGGAATTGGGCGAAAAACTGTTTTTT.

This clone appeared a single time. The chain links TRBV5-6 to TRBJ2-1; 8 positions agree with TRBD2. From germline, CDR1 is SGHDT and CDR2 YYEEEE. The V segment lost 0 bases and the J segment 7 bases; nucleotides outside the gene matches: 6. CDR3 length: 15 amino acids. CDR3 bases: TGTGCCAGCAGCTTGGTACTAGCGGAGCAGAATGAGCAGTTCTTC. Translation: CASSLVLAEQNEQFF.

This clone occurred a few times. This rearrangement joins TRBV19 to TRBJ2-3; a possible D gene is TRBD1 (6 bases). CDR3 length equals 14 residues. CDR1 and CDR2 from the germline V gene are LNHDA and SQIVND (reference sequence). The V gene lost 7 bases and the J gene lost 9 bases, with 20 bases spanning the gap. For the CDR3, the DNA is TGTGCCAGTACCCCTAAGTGGGGCAGGGGAACGCAGTATTTT. Encoded protein: CASTPKWGRGTQYF.

This rearrangement joins TRBV9 to TRBJ1-2; maybe TRBD1 (5 bases). Germline V gives CDR1 SGDLS, CDR2 YYNGEE. CDR3 length: 14 residues. The V end was cut by 4 bases, the J end by 8 bases, with 18 bases between. The chain's CDR3 is CASSLHRDGGGYTF. CDR3 nucleotide sequence: TGTGCCAGCAGCTTACACCGGGACGGGGGAGGCTACACCTTC.

This clone was found a few times. The chain recombines TRBV2 with TRBJ2-3; 9 nucleotides match TRBD2. The length of the CDR3 is 16 residues. The V segment lost 10 bases and the J segment 0 bases; nucleotides outside the gene matches: 11. Germline V gene sequence: CDR1 SNHLY, CDR2 FYNNEI. CDR3 loop: CAITRATSGSTDTQYF. CDR3 nucleotide sequence: TGTGCCATCACCCGGGCGACTAGCGGTAGCACAGATACGCAGTATTTT.